Below are 17 T cell receptor beta chains sequenced from a single sample in a study of cytotoxic CD8 clonotypes in ibrutinib-treated CLL. Libraries were prepared by immunoSEQ multiplex PCR; TCRdb keeps only in-frame clonotypes and omits some of them. The sample shows nearly 15,000 clones, 55% to 80% of them seen only once. This specimen consisted of PBMCs, obtained before ibrutinib treatment. These receptors originate from a human donor with chronic lymphocytic leukemia.

This rearrangement joins TRBV21-1 to TRBJ2-2; the DNA was not compared with TRBD2, the D call given in the table. TRBV21-1 represents a pseudogene. The CDR3 sequence is 17 residues long. DNA for the CDR3: TGTGCCAGCAGTCTAGCGGCCCTCCTATTGTACACCGGGGAGCTGTTTTTT. Translating gives CASSLAALLLYTGELFF.

This chain connects TRBV7-2 to TRBJ1-2, with D possibly being TRBD1 (5 bases). CDR3 length equals 13 residues. Germline V lookup: CDR1 SGHTA, CDR2 FQGNSA. Trimming took off 5 bases at V and 4 bases at J, with 11 bases between the two ends. The DNA of the CDR3 is TGTGCCAGCAGCCGGCAGGGTAGCTATGGCTACACCTTC. Its protein product is CASSRQGSYGYTF.

The genes are TRBV14 and TRBJ2-7; TRBD2 aligns across 11 bases. Germline CDR1 SGHDN, CDR2 FVKESK. Losses at the gene ends were 4 bases for V and 2 bases for J; bases not matched to a gene: 7. The CDR3 loop spans 16 amino acids. Here the CDR3 reads CASSPPPSGRPYEQYF. The CDR3 nucleotides are TGTGCCAGCAGCCCCCCCCCTAGCGGGAGGCCCTACGAGCAGTACTTC.

The V call is TRBV5-1, the J call TRBJ2-1; D gene uncertain. The V end lost 0 bases, the J end lost 7 bases, and 5 bases lay between the germline ends. The CDR3 covers 12 residues. Germline V gene sequence: CDR1 SGHRS, CDR2 YFSETQ. CDR3 sequence: CASSLGGNEQFF. The DNA of the CDR3 is TGCGCCAGCAGCTTGGGTGGAAATGAGCAGTTCTTC.

This clone has only a few counts. V gene TRBV11-2 combines with J gene TRBJ1-2; D is ambiguous. CDR3 length: 13 amino acids. Germline CDR1 is SGHAT and CDR2 is FQNNGV. Trimming removed 3 bases at V and 2 bases at J, with 7 bases between. CDR3 residues: CASSLGENYGYTF. CDR3 DNA: TGTGCCAGCAGCTTGGGAGAAAACTATGGCTACACCTTC.

The chain uses TRBV5-1 and TRBJ2-5, with 10 nucleotides matching TRBD2. The CDR3 has 15 amino acids. Germline V gene sequence: CDR1 SGHRS, CDR2 YFSETQ. V shed 0 bases, J shed 7 bases, and the junction held 6 bases outside the gene matches. The CDR3, as DNA: TGCGCCAGCAGCTTGGCCGGACTAGCGGTTCGGACCCAGTACTTC. It yields the protein CASSLAGLAVRTQYF.

J is TRBJ2-5 and V is TRBV6-5; D ambiguous. V was pared by 0 bases and J by 5 bases, with 13 bases between. CDR3 length equals 15 residues. The germline CDR1 and CDR2 sequences are MNHEY and SVGAGI. CDR3 in amino acids: CASSYSIAASETQYF. In DNA form, the CDR3 reads TGTGCCAGCAGTTACTCGATAGCCGCCTCGGAGACCCAGTACTTC.

In its sample, this clone was seen once. The gene calls are TRBV5-6 and TRBJ2-3; 10 nucleotides agree with TRBD2. Per the germline V gene, CDR1 is SGHDT and CDR2 is YYEEEE. Trimming at V came to 0 bases and at J to 4 bases, leaving 2 bases not matched to a gene. The length of the CDR3 is 15 residues. CDR3 residues: CASSLAAGGPDTQYF. DNA for the CDR3: TGTGCCAGCAGCTTGGCAGCGGGGGGGCCAGATACGCAGTATTTT.

The V call is TRBV5-1, the J call TRBJ2-7, with D possibly matching TRBD2 (6 bases). This CDR3 has 17 residues. Germline-derived CDR1 and CDR2 are SGHRS and YFSETQ. Trimming cost V 1 base and J 2 bases, with 19 bases left between them. The CDR3 is CASSLKASSGSAYEQYV. The CDR3, as DNA: TGCGCCAGCAGCTTGAAGGCGAGTAGCGGCTCAGCCTACGAGCAGTACGTC.

V gene TRBV28 combines with J gene TRBJ2-1, with 8 bases aligning to TRBD1. CDR1 and CDR2 (germline): MDHEN, SYDVKM. This CDR3 contains 13 residues. After removal of 5 bases from V and 7 bases from J, the junction contained 4 bases not matched to a gene. Written as DNA, the CDR3 is TGTGCCAGCAGTCGACAGGGGAGTAATGAGCAGTTCTTC. This encodes CASSRQGSNEQFF.

Regarding this clone: Compared with germline, one end of the junction differs, possibly owing to a read error. The J gene is TRBJ2-7, the V gene TRBV7-9; 7 bases are shared with TRBD1. CDR3 length: 13 amino acids. Per germline, CDR1 SEHNR and CDR2 FQNEAQ (reference sequence). DNA of the CDR3: TGTGCCAGCAGCTACTGGGGACAGACGGTACGGGACTTC. This encodes CASSYWGQTVRDF.

The gene calls are TRBV7-2 and TRBJ1-1; tentative D call: TRBD1 (5 bases). Germline-derived CDR1 and CDR2 are SGHTA and FQGNSA. There are 13 residues in the CDR3. The ends were cut back, 5 bases at V and 1 base at J, with 8 bases in the middle. The CDR3 spells CASSRDRNTEAFF. CDR3 DNA: TGTGCCAGCAGCCGCGACAGGAACACTGAAGCTTTCTTT.

CDR3 sequence: CASSLVGTAGLDTQYF. DNA of the CDR3: TGTGCCAGCAGCTTAGTTGGGACAGCGGGGTTAGATACGCAGTATTTT. The chain couples TRBV7-2 to TRBJ2-3; D is tentatively TRBD1 or TRBD2 (7 bases each). This CDR3 comprises 16 residues. Trimming stripped 1 base from V and 5 bases from J, with 16 bases between. The germline gives CDR1 SGHTA, CDR2 FQGNSA.

This clone has only a few counts. The V and J genes are TRBV13 and TRBJ2-7, with D maybe TRBD2 (6 bases). Germline V gives CDR1 PRHDT, CDR2 FYEKMQ (reference sequence). The CDR3 is made up of 14 amino acids. The V end lost 5 bases, the J end lost 4 bases, and 15 bases lay between the germline ends. The CDR3 loop is CASSLSGLLYEQYF. The CDR3, as DNA: TGTGCCAGCAGCCTTAGCGGACTACTATACGAGCAGTACTTC.

This clone was observed a handful of times. The genes are TRBV28 and TRBJ1-4; D may be TRBD1 (5 bases). V was clipped by 3 bases and J by 7 bases, with 12 bases between them. The length of the CDR3 is 14 residues. Per the germline V gene, CDR1 is MDHEN and CDR2 is SYDVKM. The CDR3 spells CASSFLMGGEKLFF. The CDR3 nucleotides are TGTGCCAGCAGTTTCTTAATGGGGGGTGAAAAACTGTTTTTT. Full variable domain (remainder filled in from reference TRBV28 and TRBJ1-4): DVKVTQSSRYLVKRTGEKVFLECVQDMDHENMFWYRQDPGLGLRLIYFSYDVKMKEKGDIPEGYSVSREKKERFSLILESASTNQTSMYLCASSFLMGGEKLFFGSGTQLSVL.

The V call is TRBV18, the J call TRBJ1-5; D is unclear. This CDR3 is built from 13 residues. CDR1 and CDR2 (germline): KGHSH, LQKENI. V lost 3 bases and J lost 2, with 5 bases in between. The CDR3 region is CASSPGGNQPQHF. CDR3 nucleotides: TGTGCCAGCTCACCTGGTGGCAATCAGCCCCAGCATTTT.

The gene calls are TRBV29-1 and TRBJ1-2; perhaps TRBD1 as D (5 bases). V lost 4 bases to trimming and J lost 8 bases, with 17 bases between them. From germline, CDR1 is SQVTM and CDR2 ANQGSEA. The CDR3 is 13 residues long. CDR3 bases: TGCAGCGTTGGAGAGCGGGGGGGACGGGGCTACACCTTC. This encodes CSVGERGGRGYTF.